The 8 T cell receptor beta chains in this list originate from one sample, sequenced in a study of human T cells and chemical hapten exposure. The time point is: patch test 1, 2 weeks after DPC sensitization. Documented treatment: therapeutic diphenylcyclopropenone sensitization with weekly scalp DPC. TCRdb reanalysed the RACE reads using MiXCR and keeps one entry per CDR3 protein. The data hold 300,000 to 450,000 distinct CDR3 sequences, with more than 4.5% observed a single time. Specimen: whole blood, collected in connection with sensitization to the hapten diphenylcyclopropenone (DPC). The receptor source for this set is a woman aged 45 to 65 with alopecia areata. Some clones in this sample may be carry-over from other donors' samples.

This clonotype was detected ten times or more. This chain uses TRBV6-1 with TRBJ2-3; no clear D. The CDR3 extends over 11 amino acids. Trimming pared 7 bases from V and 4 bases from J, leaving 6 bases between. The germline V gene has CDR1 MNHNS and CDR2 SASEGT. CDR3 loop: CASTFSDTQYF. The CDR3, as DNA: TGTGCCAGCACCTTTTCAGATACGCAGTATTTT.

The rearrangement uses TRBV5-1 and TRBJ1-1; 10 bases are shared with TRBD1. V lost 2 bases and J lost 4; bases outside the gene matches: 5. CDR1 is SGHRS, CDR2 YFSETQ, per germline. The CDR3 runs 15 residues. Here the CDR3 reads CASSFDRGPPTEAFF. The DNA for the CDR3 is TGCGCCAGCAGCTTCGACAGGGGGCCCCCCACTGAAGCTTTCTTT.

This clonotype was found many times. The chain joins TRBV7-9 to TRBJ2-4; no clear D gene. This CDR3 has 15 amino acids. Trimming took off 8 bases at V and 2 bases at J, with 16 bases between the two ends. Germline values: CDR1 SEHNR, CDR2 FQNEAQ (reference sequence). The CDR3 coding sequence is TGTGCCAGCGGAAGGTCTGATCACCCCAAAAACATTCAGTACTTC. This translates into CASGRSDHPKNIQYF.

This clonotype was picked up many times. The V and J genes are TRBV5-6 and TRBJ1-5, with a tentative D call TRBD1 (6 bases). The V gene lost 3 bases and the J gene lost 4 bases, with 11 bases spanning the gap. This CDR3 comprises 14 residues. Germline V gives CDR1 SGHDT, CDR2 YYEEEE. The DNA of the CDR3 is TGTGCCAGCAGCTCCGGGAGGGGGAATCAGCCCCAGCATTTT. Amino acids: CASSSGRGNQPQHF.

This rearrangement joins TRBV13 to TRBJ2-7; D perhaps matches TRBD2 (7 bases). Germline V CDR1 and CDR2: PRHDT, FYEKMQ (reference sequence). V was shortened by 0 bases and J by 2 bases, with 11 bases between the two germline ends. The CDR3 totals 15 residues. The CDR3: CASSLGRGATYEQYF. The CDR3 DNA reads TGTGCCAGCAGCTTAGGACGGGGGGCCACCTACGAGCAGTACTTC.

This clonotype was seen ten or more times. The chain links TRBV10-2 to TRBJ2-3, with TRBD2 matching 7 bases. V shed 2 bases, J shed 3 bases, and the junction held 8 bases outside the gene matches. Germline-derived CDR1 and CDR2 are WSHSY and SAAADI. The CDR3 has 16 amino acids. The CDR3 region is CASSETLALLTDTQYF. CDR3 nucleotides: TGCGCCAGCAGTGAGACACTAGCGCTCCTTACAGATACGCAGTATTTT.

This clonotype was counted ten times or more. The rearrangement joins TRBV24-1 to TRBJ2-3; D might be TRBD1 (5 bases). The CDR3 is 14 residues long. Germline CDR1 KGHDR, CDR2 SFDVKD. Trimming removed 9 bases from V and 1 base from J, with 13 bases in between. The CDR3 bases are TGTGCCACCGCCGACAGCCTTGGCACAGATACGCAGTATTTT. It specifies CATADSLGTDTQYF.

The table lists this clonotype with a few counts. The chain combines TRBV19 with TRBJ2-2; D may be TRBD1 (5 bases). The V gene's germline CDR1 is LNHDA and CDR2 SQIVND (reference sequence). The V gene lost 3 bases and the J gene lost 2 bases, with 13 bases spanning the gap. CDR3 size: 16 residues. The CDR3 sequence is CASSMGPAANTGELFF. CDR3 DNA: TGTGCCAGTAGTATGGGGCCGGCCGCTAACACCGGGGAGCTGTTTTTT.